Detailed here is one T cell receptor beta chain. The antigen is unknown. The sample comes from a study of CXCR3-negative and CXCR3-positive naive CD8 T cells. The sorter processed each CD8+ T cell subset in triplicate at hundreds of thousands of cells apiece. By phenotype, naive CD8+ T cells were CD45RO-CCR7+CD27+CD95-. TRB cDNA was prepared as libraries by UMI-labeled 5' RACE. TCRdb reanalyzed the 5' RACE reads and collapses them to one entry per CDR3 protein, without DNA. The listing contains 130,000 to 150,000 distinct CDR3 sequences. Study results and caveats: Fresh PBMCs went into most assays, and CXCR3 expression partly declined after cryopreservation. CXCR3-positive naive cells carried more hydrophobic TRB CDR3s than CXCR3-negative naive cells did.

Looked up from germline, CDR1 is LNHDA and CDR2 is SQIVND (reference sequence). The CDR3 runs 13 residues. The sample was naive CXCR3+ CD8+ T cells from blood. Subset given: CD45RO-CCR7+CD27+CD95- naive CD8+ T cells expressing CXCR3 (TNR3+). The TCR originated in a human donor in good health. Some clones in this sample may be carry-over from other donors' samples. The chain is built from TRBV19 and TRBJ2-7. CDR3 in amino acids: CASSWDRTYEQYF.